This paragraph reports one T cell receptor beta chain. Antigen specificity is unknown. Using immunoSEQ multiplex PCR, the repertoire was profiled, and TCRdb retains in-frame clones only, with some absent. The table shows 4,200 or so clones, with about 61% occurring only once. The data belong to a study of coeliac disease. The wider study: Disease groups: newly diagnosed active, refractory type I, gluten-free-diet controlled.

Study results and caveats: Control samples showed higher TRB and TRG clonality than intraepithelial and lamina propria samples in active celiac disease. Intraepithelial and lamina propria fractions were not highly pure, so cross-contamination was possible.

The sequence derives from a man aged 65 to 85 with active celiac disease. Sequenced: intraepithelial lymphocytes from the gut.

As DNA, the CDR3 is TGTGCCAGCAGCCCTAACCGTTTTGTAGCAGGGCACGGGGAGCTGTTTTTT. Translating it yields CASSPNRFVAGHGELFF. The rearrangement joins TRBV7-6 to TRBJ2-2, with TRBD1 as a possible D gene (5 bases). V gave up 5 bases and J gave up 7 bases, with 23 bases separating them. The CDR3 covers 17 residues. The V gene's germline CDR1 is SGHVS and CDR2 FNYEAQ.